The present T cell receptor (beta chain) was sequenced within a study of blood T cell repertoires in COVID-19. About the research overall: From the United States, Italy and Spain came samples of acute and convalescent COVID-19. PBMCs, B-cell-depleted T cells, or T cells were the source of the cDNA or gDNA that made up the material.

Per the authors' pipeline: Reference gene primer amplification gave estimated nucleated cell counts. Method: immunoSEQ multiplex PCR; TCRdb's copy keeps in-frame clones and lacks some. For V, J and clone size, that table is used; D and trimming come from the DNA. In the table there are around 66,000 clones, 87% of which are singletons. This CDR3 has 13 residues. V was cut by 7 bases and J by 0 bases, with 10 bases left in between. The germline CDR1 and CDR2 sequences are SGDLS and YYNGEE. Sequenced sample: peripheral blood. V and J are TRBV9 and TRBJ1-1; D is unclear. The clonotype originates from a man in his sixties with acute or convalescent COVID-19. In DNA form, the CDR3 reads TGTGCCAGCGGTCGGGAAATGAACACTGAAGCTTTCTTT. It is translated as CASGREMNTEAFF.